Shown below are 26 T cell receptor beta chains from a single sample sequenced in a study of graft-versus-host responses after intestinal transplantation. The antigens for these receptors are not known. TCRdb's copy holds only in-frame clones and misses some; the assay was immunoSEQ multiplex PCR. The sample holds 85,000 to 95,000 clones; 85% to 95% are singletons and the top ten take approximately 2%. The input for sequencing was unstimulated CD8+ T cells sorted from spleen or lymph node cells, taken before intestinal transplant. These receptors were taken from a human donor who received an intestinal transplant.

This clone was counted a single time. The chain is built from TRBV7-2 and TRBJ2-1; 9 positions agree with TRBD2. Trimming took 4 bases from V and 4 from J; bases not matched to a gene: 8. Germline lookup yields CDR1 SGHTA and CDR2 FQGNSA. The CDR3 has 16 amino acids. The CDR3 coding sequence is TGTGCCAGCAGCTCCCGTTGGACTAGCGATTACAATGAGCAGTTCTTC. The encoded protein is CASSSRWTSDYNEQFF.

The rearrangement uses TRBV5-5 and TRBJ1-3; TRBD1 might be the D (6 bases). Germline lookup yields CDR1 SGHKS and CDR2 YYEKEE (reference sequence). This CDR3 is built from 17 residues. V was trimmed by 4 bases and J by 1 base, leaving 18 bases between them. The CDR3 is CASSLISAQGSGNTIYF. The CDR3 DNA reads as TGTGCCAGCAGCCTAATTAGTGCACAGGGATCTGGAAACACCATATATTTT.

The chain carries TRBV10-2 and TRBJ2-7; perhaps TRBD1 as D (8 bases). V was shortened by 6 bases and J by 3 bases, with 15 bases between the two germline ends. CDR3 length: 14 residues. Germline CDR1 WSHSY, CDR2 SAAADI. The DNA of the CDR3 is TGCGCCAGCAGGAGGGAGGGACAGGTCTACGAGCAGTACTTC. Its translation is CASRREGQVYEQYF.

Details on this clone: The junction and the germline gene differ at one end; a read error may be behind it. The chain joins TRBV11-3 to TRBJ2-1; 9 bases are shared with TRBD2. This CDR3 spans 12 amino acids. Germline CDR1 and CDR2: SGHNT and YENEEA. CDR3 sequence: CASSLGASGAIF. The CDR3 nucleotides are TGTGCCAGCAGCTTGGGGGCTAGCGGGGCCATCTTC.

The V gene is TRBV9, the J gene TRBJ1-4, with 7 nucleotides matching TRBD1. Trimming at V came to 0 bases and at J to 5 bases, leaving 7 bases not matched to a gene. Per germline, CDR1 SGDLS and CDR2 YYNGEE. This CDR3 is built from 16 residues. CDR3 sequence reads: CASSVEGTGANEKLFF. Here the CDR3 DNA reads TGTGCCAGCAGCGTAGAGGGAACAGGGGCCAATGAAAAACTGTTTTTT.

The genes are TRBV5-6 and TRBJ2-7; a weak D match, TRBD2 (6 bases). Germline assignment: CDR1 SGHDT and CDR2 YYEEEE. Trimming took off 3 bases at V and 4 bases at J, with 23 bases between the two ends. This CDR3 has 17 residues. CDR3 residues: CASSSGLDPFLDYEQYF. The CDR3 DNA is TGTGCCAGCAGCTCGGGACTTGACCCTTTCCTGGATTACGAGCAGTACTTC.

This clone has a single count. V usage is TRBV6-5 and J usage is TRBJ2-1, with 8 bases that match TRBD1. The V gene's germline CDR1 is MNHEY and CDR2 SVGAGI. The J segment lost 4 bases and the V segment lost 0 bases, leaving 2 bases of the junction unmatched. This CDR3 contains 15 residues. The CDR3, as DNA: TGTGCCAGCAGTTACTCGGGACAGGATTACAATGAGCAGTTCTTC. Protein product: CASSYSGQDYNEQFF.

The chain employs TRBV2 and TRBJ1-2; D may be TRBD1 (5 bases). This CDR3 comprises 15 residues. V dropped 6 bases and J dropped 0 bases, with 14 bases sitting between them. The germline CDR1 and CDR2 sequences are SNHLY and FYNNEI. CDR3 amino acids: CASSSGGVTNYGYTF. CDR3 coding DNA: TGTGCCAGCAGCTCTGGGGGGGTCACTAACTATGGCTACACCTTC. The variable domain in full, with the rest retrieved from reference TRBV2 and TRBJ1-2, is EPEVTQTPSHQVTQMGQEVILRCVPISNHLYFYWYRQILGQKVEFLVSFYNNEISEKSEIFDDQFSVERPDGSNFTLKIRSTKLEDSAMYFCASSSGGVTNYGYTFGSGTRLTVV.

The chain uses TRBV5-1 and TRBJ2-5; a possible D gene is TRBD1 (6 bases). CDR3 size: 13 residues. The V end lost 2 bases, the J end lost 5 bases, and 10 bases lay between the germline ends. Germline CDR1 and CDR2: SGHRS and YFSETQ. The CDR3 coding sequence is TGCGCCAGCAGCTTTCAGGGGCCCGAGACCCAGTACTTC. The encoded protein is CASSFQGPETQYF.

A single count supports this clone. The gene calls are TRBV4-3 and TRBJ1-1; D is unresolved. Per germline, CDR1 LGHNA and CDR2 YSLEER. Trimming shortened V by 4 bases and J by 5 bases, and 11 bases separated the two germline ends. The CDR3 contains 13 residues. This CDR3 is CASSPDRGTEAFF. The CDR3 region has the DNA TGCGCCAGCAGCCCCGATCGGGGTACTGAAGCTTTCTTT.

The J gene is TRBJ1-1, the V gene TRBV10-2; a possible D gene is TRBD1 (5 bases). CDR1 and CDR2 (germline): WSHSY, SAAADI. V shed 4 bases and J shed 0 bases, with 9 bases lying between them. The CDR3 is 14 residues long. The CDR3 bases are TGCGCCAGCAGTGTGACCAGGGTGAACACTGAAGCTTTCTTT. Amino acids: CASSVTRVNTEAFF.

This chain joins TRBV4-3 and TRBJ2-6; perhaps TRBD1 as D (6 bases). The V and J ends lost 0 bases and 2 bases respectively, with 20 bases between them. The V gene's germline CDR1 is LGHNA and CDR2 YSLEER. This CDR3 contains 20 residues. Written as DNA, the CDR3 is TGCGCCAGCAGCCAAGATCTACCCGCCAGGGCAGGGGCTGGGGCCAACGTCCTGACTTTC. It specifies CASSQDLPARAGAGANVLTF.

This clone was detected only a few times. The chain is built from TRBV5-6 and TRBJ1-3; no reliable D call. This CDR3 has 13 residues. The germline gives CDR1 SGHDT, CDR2 YYEEEE. The ends were cut back, 2 bases at V and 10 bases at J, with 13 bases in the middle. DNA of the CDR3: TGTGCCAGCAGCTTAGGAGGGTTAGAGACCATATATTTT. This translates into CASSLGGLETIYF.

The chain has TRBV11-2 and TRBJ1-3; perhaps TRBD1 as D (6 bases). The V gene lost 6 bases and the J gene lost 6 bases, with 15 bases spanning the gap. The CDR3 sequence is 14 residues long. Germline assignment: CDR1 SGHAT and CDR2 FQNNGV. CDR3 coding DNA: TGTGCCAGCAGGCGATCGGGACACCTAAACACCATATATTTT. Protein sequence: CASRRSGHLNTIYF.

The chain combines TRBV13 with TRBJ1-1; D not resolved. The CDR3 sequence is 12 residues long. Trimming shortened V by 3 bases and J by 7 bases, and 9 bases separated the two germline ends. The germline V gene encodes CDR1 PRHDT and CDR2 FYEKMQ (reference sequence). This CDR3 is CASSFYRNEAFF. The CDR3 DNA reads as TGTGCCAGCAGCTTTTACAGAAATGAAGCTTTCTTT.

A remark on this clone: Other DNA sequences in the same sample also yield this CDR3. This rearrangement joins TRBV4-3 to TRBJ1-1; tentative D call: TRBD1 (6 bases). Germline loops: CDR1 LGHNA, CDR2 YSLEER. This CDR3 comprises 13 residues. V lost 4 bases and J 3 bases, leaving 9 bases between the germline ends. CDR3 in DNA: TGCGCCAGCAGCCGAACAGGGTACACTGAAGCTTTCTTT. It is translated as CASSRTGYTEAFF.

This sequence joins TRBV25-1 and TRBJ2-7; 9 bases are shared with TRBD1. Germline lookup yields CDR1 MGHDK and CDR2 SYGVNS. Unmatched junction bases numbered 9, after V lost 4 bases and J lost 2 bases. The CDR3 spans 16 residues. Here the CDR3 DNA reads TGTGCCAGCAGTGCCGGACCGGGACAGGGAACCTACGAGCAGTACTTC. Encoded protein: CASSAGPGQGTYEQYF.

This chain uses TRBV2 with TRBJ2-3, with 14 bases matching TRBD2. V was clipped by 8 bases and J by 0 bases; unmatched bases: 10. This CDR3 contains 18 residues. In germline, CDR1 is SNHLY, CDR2 FYNNEI. In nucleotides, the CDR3 is TGTGCCAGCGCAGGCGGGACTAGCGGGGGCCGAAGCACAGATACGCAGTATTTT. Amino acids: CASAGGTSGGRSTDTQYF.

The chain is built from TRBV14 and TRBJ1-5; D is unresolved. Deletions cut 0 bases from V and 0 bases from J, with 15 bases between. The CDR3 loop spans 18 amino acids. Germline CDR1 is SGHDN and CDR2 is FVKESK. The DNA for the CDR3 is TGTGCCAGCAGCCAAGAAGGAGTCCCTTACTATAGCAATCAGCCCCAGCATTTT. This sequence encodes CASSQEGVPYYSNQPQHF.

This clone was picked up one time. The chain carries TRBV2 and TRBJ1-1; no clear D gene. Germline CDR1 reads SNHLY; CDR2 reads FYNNEI. The CDR3 runs 12 residues. Trimming left V 8 bases short and J 1 base short, with 8 bases between. CDR3 nucleotides: TGTGCCAGCTCAGATTGGAACACTGAAGCTTTCTTT. Protein sequence: CASSDWNTEAFF.

The rearrangement uses TRBV10-3 and TRBJ2-7; TRBD2 aligns across 7 bases. V dropped 10 bases and J dropped 5; count of bases not matched to a gene: 20. Germline V lookup: CDR1 ENHRY, CDR2 SYGVKD. The CDR3 has 16 amino acids. This chain's CDR3 is CATRGGNDINPHEQYF. CDR3 nucleotides: TGTGCCACGCGGGGAGGGAACGATATAAACCCCCACGAGCAGTACTTC.

V is TRBV7-2 and J is TRBJ2-1, with 10 bases fitting TRBD2. Trimming cost V 8 bases and J 7 bases; bases outside gene matches: 11. Germline CDR1 is SGHTA and CDR2 is FQGNSA. There are 15 residues in the CDR3. DNA for the CDR3: TGTGCCAGCCAGAGGCTAGCGGGGGTGGGTAATGAGCAGTTCTTC. Translating gives CASQRLAGVGNEQFF.

This rearrangement joins TRBV15 to TRBJ2-5; 12 nucleotides align to TRBD2. This CDR3 is built from 17 residues. Trimming cost V 5 bases and J 2 bases; bases outside gene matches: 9. The germline V gene has CDR1 LNHNV and CDR2 YYDKDF (reference sequence). CDR3: CATSPLGLAGGQETQYF. CDR3 sequence (DNA): TGTGCCACCAGCCCTTTGGGGCTAGCGGGGGGGCAAGAGACCCAGTACTTC.

The chain uses TRBV19 and TRBJ1-3; D is undetermined. This CDR3 contains 16 residues. The germline V gene encodes CDR1 LNHDA and CDR2 SQIVND (reference sequence). V lost 5 bases, J lost 0 bases, and 14 bases lay in between. CDR3 sequence reads: CASSLGDWSSGNTIYF. The CDR3 bases are TGTGCCAGTAGTCTGGGAGACTGGAGCTCTGGAAACACCATATATTTT.

This clone was recorded once. The genes are TRBV7-2 and TRBJ2-3; a possible D gene is TRBD1 (6 bases). Trimming removed 6 bases at V and 4 bases at J, with 23 bases between. The germline CDR1 and CDR2 sequences are SGHTA and FQGNSA. The CDR3 runs 17 residues. This CDR3 reads CASSPPPNRVYPDTQYF. The CDR3, as DNA: TGTGCCAGCAGTCCTCCCCCAAACAGGGTGTATCCAGATACGCAGTATTTT.

CDR3 DNA: TGTGCCACCAGCAGAGTCGGGCCGGGGATTGTAAAAGGCACAGATACGCAGTATTTT. It specifies CATSRVGPGIVKGTDTQYF. The V gene is TRBV15, the J gene TRBJ2-3, with D possibly being TRBD2 (5 bases). CDR3 size: 19 residues. Per germline, CDR1 LNHNV and CDR2 YYDKDF (reference sequence). V shed 1 base and J shed 1 base, with 21 bases lying between them.